The present entry profiles one T cell receptor (beta chain) with its context. The source of the sample is a study of T cells after somatic rescue of genetic block. Generated by immunoSEQ multiplex PCR, the TCRdb table keeps only in-frame clones and is missing some. The sample yields tens of thousands of clones, 75% to 90% seen once. The receptor's source is a woman younger than 35. Source material: peripheral blood mononuclear cells (PBMCs).

The DNA of the CDR3 is TGTGCCTGGAGTGTATGGGGCCGGAGGCCTGGGGCCAACGTCCTGACTTTC. As protein: CAWSVWGRRPGANVLTF. The chain is built from TRBV30 and TRBJ2-6; the D call may be TRBD1 or TRBD2 (5 bases each). Germline CDR1 GTSNPN, CDR2 SVGIG (reference sequence). The CDR3 is 17 residues long. The ends were cut back, 0 bases at V and 2 bases at J, with 14 bases in the middle.